Listed below are T cell receptor beta chains from one sample, sequenced in a study of identical twins. Each CDR3 protein is one row after TCRdb ran MiXCR on the 5' RACE reads. The table has 240,000 or so distinct CDR3 sequences, about an eighth seen once. In addition, the sample was reused for a study of yellow fever vaccine responses in identical twins.

Sequenced sample: memory (CD45RO+) T cells sorted from blood. Receptor source: a woman under 30 in good health. Both conserved end residues are part of each CDR3. The D gene is left open where the match is weak. The size field is filled for only some rows; it gives once, few, many or a size class.

CATNQGGYEQYF	TGTGCCACCAATCAGGGGGGCTACGAGCAGTACTTC	-	TRBJ2-7	TRBV6-5	few
CASTPPGGPSFQYF	TGTGCCAGCACTCCTCCGGGAGGGCCCTCTTTTCAGTACTTC	TRBD2	TRBJ2-7	TRBV7-2	-
CATSDPGTSGSRMTDTQYF	TGTGCCACCAGTGATCCGGGGACTAGCGGGAGTAGAATGACAGATACGCAGTATTTT	TRBD2	TRBJ2-3	TRBV24-1	few
CASSFRRGSSYNEQFF	TGTGCCAGCAGTTTCCGGAGAGGGAGCTCCTACAATGAGCAGTTCTTC	-	TRBJ2-1	TRBV28	once
CASSLAVGSGGRTDTQYF	TGCGCCAGCAGCTTGGCCGTCGGTAGCGGGGGGCGTACAGATACGCAGTATTTT	TRBD2	TRBJ2-3	TRBV5-1	-
CASSKGRGESPLHF	TGTGCCAGCAGTAAGGGCAGGGGAGAGTCACCCCTCCACTTT	-	TRBJ1-6	TRBV12-3/TRBV12-4	-
CASSSQEGSGRSYNEQFF	TGTGCCAGCAGCTCACAGGAAGGTAGCGGGAGGTCATACAATGAGCAGTTCTTC	TRBD2	TRBJ2-1	TRBV7-9	many
CASSLVLRETQYF	TGTGCCAGCAGCTTAGTTCTCCGGGAGACCCAGTACTTC	-	TRBJ2-5	TRBV7-2	many
CASSVAIAGLGTGETQYF	TGTGCCAGCAGCGTAGCTATAGCGGGACTAGGGACGGGAGAGACCCAGTACTTC	TRBD2	TRBJ2-5	TRBV9	-
CASSRDSPYNEQFF	TGTGCCAGCAGCCGGGACTCACCCTACAATGAGCAGTTCTTC	-	TRBJ2-1	TRBV27	-
CATSRALSSYNEQFF	TGTGCCACCAGCAGGGCCCTAAGCTCCTACAATGAGCAGTTCTTC	-	TRBJ2-1	TRBV15	-
CASITPGQGGTGELFF	TGTGCCAGCATTACGCCCGGACAGGGAGGCACCGGGGAGCTGTTTTTT	TRBD1	TRBJ2-2	TRBV6-5	-
CASSLGSASNEQFF	TGTGCCAGCAGTTTAGGCTCTGCGAGCAATGAGCAGTTCTTC	-	TRBJ2-1	TRBV12-3/TRBV12-4	few
CASSFSGVDNIQYF	TGTGCCAGCAGCTTTTCCGGGGTTGACAACATTCAGTACTTC	-	TRBJ2-4	TRBV11-1	-
CASRVTGLGTGELFF	TGTGCCAGCAGGGTGACAGGCCTCGGCACCGGGGAGCTGTTTTTT	-	TRBJ2-2	TRBV6-1	-
CASRPANSPLHF	TGTGCCAGCAGGCCTGCGAATTCACCCCTCCACTTT	-	TRBJ1-6	TRBV7-2	-
CSARDPWGDWEDSPLHF	TGCAGTGCTAGAGATCCTTGGGGGGATTGGGAGGATTCACCCCTCCACTTT	-	TRBJ1-6	TRBV20-1	many
CASSLAVGAAEAFF	TGTGCCAGCAGCTTAGCGGTGGGCGCGGCTGAAGCTTTCTTT	-	TRBJ1-1	TRBV7-9	many
CASCTLGTDTQYF	TGTGCCAGTTGTACTTTGGGCACAGATACGCAGTATTTT	-	TRBJ2-3	TRBV28	few
CASRTQGSPNTEAFF	TGCGCCAGCAGGACCCAGGGGTCTCCGAACACTGAAGCTTTCTTT	-	TRBJ1-1	TRBV5-1	-
CASRADRVGTDTQYF	TGTGCCAGCAGGGCCGACAGGGTTGGCACAGATACGCAGTATTTT	TRBD1	TRBJ2-3	TRBV6-1	few
CASSSVRDGEQYF	TGTGCCAGCAGCTCTGTCAGGGACGGCGAGCAGTACTTC	-	TRBJ2-7	TRBV11-1	few
CASSQDPRAGDTDTQYF	TGCGCCAGCAGCCAAGATCCTAGGGCGGGAGACACGGATACGCAGTATTTT	TRBD2	TRBJ2-3	TRBV4-3	many
CASSLAASGSEQYF	TGTGCCAGCAGCTTAGCGGCTAGCGGCTCCGAGCAGTACTTC	TRBD2	TRBJ2-7	TRBV7-2	few
CASSLKSGQLTNTGELFF	TGTGCCAGCAGCTTAAAGTCGGGACAACTTACGAACACCGGGGAGCTGTTTTTT	-	TRBJ2-2	TRBV11-1	few
CASRPGQGVYEQYF	TGTGCCAGCAGACCGGGACAGGGGGTCTACGAGCAGTACTTC	TRBD1	TRBJ2-7	TRBV28	few
CASSANTEAFF	TGCGCCAGCAGCGCCAACACTGAAGCTTTCTTT	-	TRBJ1-1	TRBV5-1	many
CASELQRNTEAFF	TGTGCCAGCGAATTACAAAGGAACACTGAAGCTTTCTTT	-	TRBJ1-1	TRBV6-5	many
CSAFLGTFNTDTQYF	TGCAGTGCGTTTTTAGGAACCTTTAACACAGATACGCAGTATTTT	-	TRBJ2-3	TRBV20-1	few
CASSRLSAGGLNNEQFF	TGTGCCAGCAGCCGACTCTCCGCGGGGGGGCTTAACAATGAGCAGTTCTTC	TRBD2	TRBJ2-1	TRBV4-2	few
CASRTRGETQYF	TGTGCCAGCCGGACTCGAGGAGAGACCCAGTACTTC	-	TRBJ2-5	TRBV5-8	few
CATSGGSGETGELFF	TGTGCCACCAGCGGCGGGTCTGGGGAGACCGGGGAGCTGTTTTTT	-	TRBJ2-2	TRBV15	-
CAISEDRGYEQYF	TGTGCCATCAGTGAGGACAGGGGTTACGAGCAGTACTTC	TRBD1	TRBJ2-7	TRBV10-3	many
CASSQLAGGEQFF	TGTGCCAGCAGCCAACTAGCGGGAGGTGAGCAGTTCTTC	TRBD2	TRBJ2-1	TRBV12-3/TRBV12-4	-
CASSQELGQPQHF	TGTGCCAGCAGCCAAGAACTGGGACAGCCCCAGCATTTT	-	TRBJ1-5	TRBV14	-
CASRRSGGGDTQYF	TGTGCCAGCAGACGTAGCGGGGGGGGAGATACGCAGTATTTT	TRBD2	TRBJ2-3	TRBV27	-
CASSSAGGPNEQFF	TGCGCCAGCAGCTCAGCGGGGGGGCCCAATGAGCAGTTCTTC	TRBD2	TRBJ2-1	TRBV5-1	-
CASSRPRTRTDTQYF	TGTGCCAGCAGTCGACCAAGGACTCGCACAGATACGCAGTATTTT	-	TRBJ2-3	TRBV5-6	-
CASSSFSGSYEQYF	TGTGCCAGCAGCTCCTTTAGCGGTTCCTACGAGCAGTACTTC	-	TRBJ2-7	TRBV5-4	few
CASGTSGNEQFF	TGTGCCAGCGGGACGTCGGGTAATGAGCAGTTCTTC	-	TRBJ2-1	TRBV7-8	-
CASSFSGGGGSNEQFF	TGTGCCAGCAGTTTTTCTGGGGGGGGTGGTAGCAATGAGCAGTTCTTC	TRBD2	TRBJ2-1	TRBV12-3/TRBV12-4	many
CATSRGGDGVNTEAFF	TGTGCCACCAGCAGAGGGGGGGATGGTGTGAACACTGAAGCTTTCTTT	-	TRBJ1-1	TRBV15	few
CASSREGLDEQFF	TGTGCCAGCAGCAGGGAGGGGCTGGATGAGCAGTTCTTC	TRBD2	TRBJ2-1	TRBV6-2/TRBV6-3	few
CARYCGRRDDTQYF	TGTGCCAGGTATTGCGGGAGGAGGGACGATACGCAGTATTTT	TRBD2	TRBJ2-3	TRBV6-1	few
CASSLGSWGTDTQYF	TGTGCCAGCAGCTTAGGCTCCTGGGGCACAGATACGCAGTATTTT	-	TRBJ2-3	TRBV7-3	many
CASSLNGLAGGQEQYF	TGCGCCAGCAGCTTGAATGGACTAGCGGGAGGGCAGGAGCAGTACTTC	TRBD2	TRBJ2-7	TRBV5-1	many
CASSLTGVNIQYF	TGTGCCAGCAGTCTCACAGGGGTAAACATTCAGTACTTC	TRBD1	TRBJ2-4	TRBV28	-
CASSLGSGTGYNEQFF	TGTGCCAGCAGCTTGGGATCCGGGACAGGCTACAATGAGCAGTTCTTC	TRBD1	TRBJ2-1	TRBV5-5	few
CASGISGGAGYNEQFF	TGTGCCAGCGGGATTAGCGGGGGGGCCGGGTACAATGAGCAGTTCTTC	TRBD2	TRBJ2-1	TRBV25-1	few
CSASSRTSSSYEQYF	TGCAGTGCTAGCTCCAGGACTAGCTCCTCCTACGAGCAGTACTTC	TRBD2	TRBJ2-7	TRBV20-1	few
CASSHRLAVAQETQYF	TGTGCCAGCAGCCATCGACTAGCGGTAGCCCAAGAGACCCAGTACTTC	TRBD2	TRBJ2-5	TRBV3-1	many
CSAPRGTGTNTEAFF	TGCAGTGCCCCTCGGGGGACAGGGACGAACACTGAAGCTTTCTTT	TRBD1	TRBJ1-1	TRBV20-1	few
CASSHLGQGNIQYF	TGTGCCAGCAGCCACCTGGGACAGGGGAACATTCAGTACTTC	TRBD1	TRBJ2-4	TRBV3-1	-
CASSLSGRGPADTQYF	TGCGCCAGCAGCTTGTCTGGCAGGGGGCCCGCAGATACGCAGTATTTT	TRBD1	TRBJ2-3	TRBV5-1	-